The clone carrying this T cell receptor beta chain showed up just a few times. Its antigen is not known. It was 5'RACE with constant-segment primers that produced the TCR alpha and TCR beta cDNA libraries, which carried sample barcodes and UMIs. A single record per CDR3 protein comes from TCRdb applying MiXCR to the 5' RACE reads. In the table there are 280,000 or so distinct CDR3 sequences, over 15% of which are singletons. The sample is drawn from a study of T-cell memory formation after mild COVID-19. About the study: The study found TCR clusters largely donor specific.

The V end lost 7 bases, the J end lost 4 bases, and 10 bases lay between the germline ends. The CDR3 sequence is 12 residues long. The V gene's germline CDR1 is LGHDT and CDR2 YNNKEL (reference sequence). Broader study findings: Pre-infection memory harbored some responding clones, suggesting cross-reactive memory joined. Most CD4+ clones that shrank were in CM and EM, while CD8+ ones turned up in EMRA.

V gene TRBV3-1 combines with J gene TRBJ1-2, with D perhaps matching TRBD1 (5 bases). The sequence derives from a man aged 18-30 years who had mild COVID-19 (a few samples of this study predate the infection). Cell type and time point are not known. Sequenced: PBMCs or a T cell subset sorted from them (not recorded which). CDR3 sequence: CASTGESYGYTF. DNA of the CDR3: TGTGCCAGCACGGGGGAAAGCTATGGCTACACCTTC. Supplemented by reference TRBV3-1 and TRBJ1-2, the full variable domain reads DTAVSQTPKYLVTQMGNDKSIKCEQNLGHDTMYWYKQDSKKFLKIMFSYNNKELIINETVPNRFSPKSPDKAHLNLHINSLELGDSAVYFCASTGESYGYTFGSGTRLTVV.